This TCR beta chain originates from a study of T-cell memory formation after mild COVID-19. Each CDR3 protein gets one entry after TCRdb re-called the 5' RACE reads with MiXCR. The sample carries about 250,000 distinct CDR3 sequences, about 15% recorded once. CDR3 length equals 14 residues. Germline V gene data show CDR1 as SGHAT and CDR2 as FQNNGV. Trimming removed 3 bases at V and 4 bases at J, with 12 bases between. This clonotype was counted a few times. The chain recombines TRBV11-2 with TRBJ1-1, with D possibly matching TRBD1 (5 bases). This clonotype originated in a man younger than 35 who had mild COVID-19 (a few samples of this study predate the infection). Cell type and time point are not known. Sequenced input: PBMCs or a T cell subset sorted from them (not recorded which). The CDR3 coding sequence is TGTGCCAGCAGCTTCGGTGGGGGGGGCACTGAAGCTTTCTTT. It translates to CASSFGGGGTEAFF.